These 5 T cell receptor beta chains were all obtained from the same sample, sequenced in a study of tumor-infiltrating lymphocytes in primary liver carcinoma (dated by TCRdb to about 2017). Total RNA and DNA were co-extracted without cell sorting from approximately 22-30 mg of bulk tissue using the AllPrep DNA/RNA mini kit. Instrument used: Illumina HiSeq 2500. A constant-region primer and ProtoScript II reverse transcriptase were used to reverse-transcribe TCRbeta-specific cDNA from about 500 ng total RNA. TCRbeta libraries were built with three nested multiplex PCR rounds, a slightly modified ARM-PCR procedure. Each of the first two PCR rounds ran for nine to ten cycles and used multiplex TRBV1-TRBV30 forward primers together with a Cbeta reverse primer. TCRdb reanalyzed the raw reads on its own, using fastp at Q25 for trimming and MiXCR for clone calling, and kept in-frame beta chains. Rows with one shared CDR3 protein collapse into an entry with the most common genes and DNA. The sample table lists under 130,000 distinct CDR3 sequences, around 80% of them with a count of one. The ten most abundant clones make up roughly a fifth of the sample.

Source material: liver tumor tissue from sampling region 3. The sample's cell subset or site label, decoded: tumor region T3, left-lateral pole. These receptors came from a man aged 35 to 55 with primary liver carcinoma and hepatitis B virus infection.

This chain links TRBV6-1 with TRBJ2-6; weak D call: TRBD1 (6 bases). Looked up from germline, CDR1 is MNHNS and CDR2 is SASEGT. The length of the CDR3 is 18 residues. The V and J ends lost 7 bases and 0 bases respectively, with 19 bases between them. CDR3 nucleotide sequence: TGTGCCAGCAATGTCAGACAGGTGCGATTCTCTGGGGCCAACGTCCTGACTTTC. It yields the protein CASNVRQVRFSGANVLTF.

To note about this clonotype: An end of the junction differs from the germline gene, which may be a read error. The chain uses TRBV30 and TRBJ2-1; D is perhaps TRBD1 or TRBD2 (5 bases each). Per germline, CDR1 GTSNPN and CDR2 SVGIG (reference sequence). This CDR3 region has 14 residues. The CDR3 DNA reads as TGTGCCGGGAGTAAGGGGAACCACCTAACTGAGCAGTTCTTC. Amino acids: CAGSKGNHLTEQFF.

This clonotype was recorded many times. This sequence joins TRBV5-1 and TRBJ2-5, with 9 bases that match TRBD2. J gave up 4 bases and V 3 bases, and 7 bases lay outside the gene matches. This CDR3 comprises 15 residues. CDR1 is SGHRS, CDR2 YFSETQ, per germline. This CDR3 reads CASSYIAGAGETQYF. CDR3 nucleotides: TGCGCCAGCAGCTATATAGCGGGAGCCGGAGAGACCCAGTACTTC. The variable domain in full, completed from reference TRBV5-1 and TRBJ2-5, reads KAGVTQTPRYLIKTRGQQVTLSCSPISGHRSVSWYQQTPGQGLQFLFEYFSETQRNKGNFPGRFSGRQFSNSRSEMNVSTLELGDSALYLCASSYIAGAGETQYFGPGTRLLVL.

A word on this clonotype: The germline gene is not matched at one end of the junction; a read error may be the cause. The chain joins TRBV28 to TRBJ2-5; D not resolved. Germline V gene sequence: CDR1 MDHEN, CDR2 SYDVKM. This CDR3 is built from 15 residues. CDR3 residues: CASCLHSRRVETQYF. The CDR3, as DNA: TGTGCCAGCTGTTTACATAGCAGGAGAGTGGAGACCCAGTACTTC.

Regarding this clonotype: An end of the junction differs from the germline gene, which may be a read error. CDR3 loop: CTSSFGKGKEQYF. The CDR3 coding sequence is TGTACCAGCAGTTTCGGGAAGGGGAAAGAGCAGTACTTC. The chain is built from TRBV5-6 and TRBJ2-7; D may correspond to TRBD1 or TRBD2 (5 bases each). Germline lookup yields CDR1 SGHDT and CDR2 YYEEEE. This CDR3 is 13 amino acids long.